This TCR beta chain derives from a study of PD-1 blockade in classical Hodgkin lymphoma. Study results and caveats: A significant rise in TCR diversity was seen by C4D1 for CD4+ cells but not for CD8+ cells. Newly diagnosed patients were reported to exhibit reduced baseline TCR diversity relative to healthy donors.

TCRdb keeps only in-frame clones here, not all; method: immunoSEQ multiplex PCR. Among about 20,000 clones listed, around 69% were seen once. The germline V gene has CDR1 SNHLY and CDR2 FYNNEI. The CDR3 runs 13 residues. Between the trimmed V and J ends, which lost 6 bases and 1 base, there was a span of 9 bases. Relapses following autologous stem cell transplantation were seen in all patients, with brentuximab vedotin exposure varying. Comments on this clone: The antigen remains undetermined.

The chain has TRBV2 and TRBJ1-1, with no clear D. This clonotype was sampled from a human donor with classical Hodgkin lymphoma. The sequencing here drew on peripheral blood mononuclear cells (PBMCs), taken before the second cycle of nivolumab. CDR3 DNA: TGTGCCAGCAGCCAAGACCGGAACACTGAAGCTTTCTTT. It yields the protein CASSQDRNTEAFF.